This TCR beta chain was profiled in a study of cytomegalovirus exposure and HLA in healthy donors. Of note for this clone: Antigen: not known.

Both 60 Vbeta primers and 13 Jbeta primers went into the PCR. Assay used: immunoSEQ multiplex PCR; TCRdb lists only in-frame clones, some missing. The profile shows fewer than 250,000 clones, more than 70% of them singletons. CDR3 length: 14 amino acids. V shed 3 bases and J shed 1 base, with 7 bases lying between them. The V gene's germline CDR1 is SNHLY and CDR2 FYNNEI. Study-level points and caveats: Most TCR beta V segments were productive about 87% or about 30% of the time in an earlier analysis. In terms of immune exposure information, only CMV serostatus was available.

The clonotype comes from a man in his forties in good health and CMV-seropositive. The sample was PBMCs. V gene TRBV2 combines with J gene TRBJ1-5; weak D call: TRBD1 (6 bases). CDR3 nucleotide sequence: TGTGCCAGCAGTGAGGGACAAAGCAATCAGCCCCAGCATTTT. This codes for CASSEGQSNQPQHF.